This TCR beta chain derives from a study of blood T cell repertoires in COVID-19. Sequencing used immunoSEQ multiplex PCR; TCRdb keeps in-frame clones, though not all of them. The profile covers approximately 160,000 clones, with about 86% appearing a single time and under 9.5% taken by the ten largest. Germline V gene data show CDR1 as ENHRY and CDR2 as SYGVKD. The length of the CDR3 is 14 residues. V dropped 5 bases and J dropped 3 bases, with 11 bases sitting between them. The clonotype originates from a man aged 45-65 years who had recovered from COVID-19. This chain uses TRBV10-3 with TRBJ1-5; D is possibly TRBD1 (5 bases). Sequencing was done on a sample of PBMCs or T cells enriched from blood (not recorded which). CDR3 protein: CAISSQGTNQPQHF. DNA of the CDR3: TGTGCCATCAGTTCTCAGGGAACCAATCAGCCCCAGCATTTT.